Following are 7 T cell receptor beta chains from one sample sequenced in a study of regulatory and conventional T cells in RAG deficiency. Regulatory T cells were sorted from blood as CD4+ CD25-high CD127-low cells. Measured with immunoSEQ multiplex PCR; TCRdb has only the in-frame clones, and not every one. The data contain over 15,000 clones, about 91% of them singletons. These same data were also listed under a study on regulatory T cells. That source adds: Primers: 52 TRBV forward and 13 TRBJ reverse.

Sequencing was performed on Tregs sorted from blood. These receptors were taken from a human donor in good health.

This rearrangement joins TRBV2 to TRBJ1-5; D gene unclear. The V end was cut by 2 bases, the J end by 0 bases, with 5 bases between. Germline CDR1 SNHLY, CDR2 FYNNEI. This CDR3 spans 14 amino acids. CDR3 DNA sequence: TGTGCCAGCAGTGAAACAGATAGCAATCAGCCCCAGCATTTT. Protein sequence: CASSETDSNQPQHF.

The chain has TRBV9 and TRBJ1-3; the match to TRBD1 covers 7 bases. With 1 base clipped from V and 0 bases from J, the junction kept 1 base outside the gene matches. The germline V gene has CDR1 SGDLS and CDR2 YYNGEE. CDR3 length equals 15 residues. This CDR3 is CASSVTGASGNTIYF. DNA of the CDR3: TGTGCCAGCAGCGTAACAGGGGCCTCTGGAAACACCATATATTTT.

The chain couples TRBV2 to TRBJ2-7, with D tentatively TRBD1 or TRBD2 (6 bases each). This CDR3 has 14 residues. V shed 4 bases and J shed 5 bases, with 15 bases lying between them. Germline V gene data show CDR1 as SNHLY and CDR2 as FYNNEI. The CDR3 sequence: CASSGGGTSDEQYF. For the CDR3, the DNA is TGTGCCAGCAGTGGAGGGGGGACGTCCGACGAGCAGTACTTC.

The chain recombines TRBV9 with TRBJ1-3; D not resolved. The CDR3 covers 14 residues. V lost 4 bases and J 0 bases, leaving 8 bases between the germline ends. Germline V gene data show CDR1 as SGDLS and CDR2 as YYNGEE. The CDR3 spells CASSPSSSGNTIYF. The CDR3 DNA reads TGTGCCAGCAGCCCATCGAGCTCTGGAAACACCATATATTTT.

This clone was found a few times. The CDR3 region is CASSLGQGAGGETQYF. DNA for the CDR3: TGCGCCAGCAGCTTGGGACAGGGGGCCGGAGGGGAGACCCAGTACTTC. The gene calls are TRBV5-1 and TRBJ2-5; 10 positions agree with TRBD1. CDR1 and CDR2 (germline): SGHRS, YFSETQ. J gave up 5 bases and V 0 bases, and 7 bases lay outside the gene matches. The CDR3 contains 16 residues. Variable domain in full (rest from reference TRBV5-1 and TRBJ2-5): KAGVTQTPRYLIKTRGQQVTLSCSPISGHRSVSWYQQTPGQGLQFLFEYFSETQRNKGNFPGRFSGRQFSNSRSEMNVSTLELGDSALYLCASSLGQGAGGETQYFGPGTRLLVL.

The chain combines TRBV18 with TRBJ2-7; D may match TRBD1 or TRBD2 (5 bases each). Germline assignment: CDR1 KGHSH and CDR2 LQKENI. CDR3 length: 13 residues. Deletions cut 3 bases from V and 6 bases from J, with 12 bases between. The CDR3 reads CASSPLRGGEQYF. CDR3 coding DNA: TGTGCCAGCTCACCGTTGAGGGGTGGCGAGCAGTACTTC.

The J gene is TRBJ2-7, the V gene TRBV5-1; TRBD2 is a possible D gene (6 bases). The CDR3 is made up of 17 amino acids. Germline loops: CDR1 SGHRS, CDR2 YFSETQ. Trimming took off 3 bases at V and 0 bases at J, with 19 bases between the two ends. The CDR3 DNA is TGCGCCAGCAGCTGGACCAGCGGTAGCGGATTCTCCTACGAGCAGTACTTC. It is translated as CASSWTSGSGFSYEQYF.